The TCR beta chain described here comes from a study of OX40 agonist ivuxolimab in advanced cancers. The CDR3 is 14 amino acids. V lost 8 bases to trimming and J lost 0 bases; unmatched junction nucleotides: 7. CDR1 and CDR2 from the germline V gene are WSHSY and SAAADI. Clones were read by immunoSEQ multiplex PCR, and TCRdb kept only the in-frame ones, dropping some. In the table there are over 50,000 clones, over 80% of which are singletons. The TCR comes from an adult with an advanced solid tumor such as melanoma, head and neck, liver or kidney cancer. Sequenced material: CD4+ or CD8+ T cells sorted from blood, taken in a trial of the OX40 agonist ivuxolimab. The chain uses TRBV10-2 and TRBJ2-7; 7 bases are shared with TRBD1. The CDR3 loop reads CASADRAYSYEQYF. The CDR3 DNA sequence: TGCGCCAGCGCCGACAGGGCTTACTCCTACGAGCAGTACTTC.